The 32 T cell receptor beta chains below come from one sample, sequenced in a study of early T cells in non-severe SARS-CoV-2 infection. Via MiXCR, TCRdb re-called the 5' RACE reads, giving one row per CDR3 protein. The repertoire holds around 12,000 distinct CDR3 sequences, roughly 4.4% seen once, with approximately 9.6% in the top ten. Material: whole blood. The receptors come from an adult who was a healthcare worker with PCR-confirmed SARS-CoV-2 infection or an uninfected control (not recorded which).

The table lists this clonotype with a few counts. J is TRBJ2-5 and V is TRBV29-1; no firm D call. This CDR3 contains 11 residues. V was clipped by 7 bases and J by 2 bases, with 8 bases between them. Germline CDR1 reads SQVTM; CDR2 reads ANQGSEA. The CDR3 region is CSARLQETQYF. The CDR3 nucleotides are TGCAGCGCCAGACTTCAAGAGACCCAGTACTTC.

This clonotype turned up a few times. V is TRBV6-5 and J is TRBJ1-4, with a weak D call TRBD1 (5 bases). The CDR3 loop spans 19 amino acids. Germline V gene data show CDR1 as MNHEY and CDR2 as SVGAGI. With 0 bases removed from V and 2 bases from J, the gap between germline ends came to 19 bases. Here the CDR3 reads CASSYSNFQGEWTNEKLFF. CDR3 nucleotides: TGTGCCAGCAGTTACTCGAATTTCCAGGGCGAGTGGACTAATGAAAAACTGTTTTTT.

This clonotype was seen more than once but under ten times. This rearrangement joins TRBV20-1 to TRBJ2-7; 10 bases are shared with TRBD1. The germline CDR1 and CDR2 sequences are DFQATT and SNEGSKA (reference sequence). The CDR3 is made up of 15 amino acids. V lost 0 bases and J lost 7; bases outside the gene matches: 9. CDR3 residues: CSARDLGTGAEEQYF. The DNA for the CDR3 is TGCAGTGCTAGAGATCTAGGGACAGGGGCTGAAGAGCAGTACTTC.

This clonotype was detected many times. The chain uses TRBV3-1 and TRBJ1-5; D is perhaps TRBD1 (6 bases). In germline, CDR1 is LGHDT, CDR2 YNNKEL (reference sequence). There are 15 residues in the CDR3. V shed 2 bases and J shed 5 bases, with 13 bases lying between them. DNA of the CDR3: TGTGCCAGCAGCCAACTAATGGGGGGGCATCAGCCCCAGCATTTT. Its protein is CASSQLMGGHQPQHF. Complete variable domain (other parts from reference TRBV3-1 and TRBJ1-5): DTAVSQTPKYLVTQMGNDKSIKCEQNLGHDTMYWYKQDSKKFLKIMFSYNNKELIINETVPNRFSPKSPDKAHLNLHINSLELGDSAVYFCASSQLMGGHQPQHFGDGTRLSIL.

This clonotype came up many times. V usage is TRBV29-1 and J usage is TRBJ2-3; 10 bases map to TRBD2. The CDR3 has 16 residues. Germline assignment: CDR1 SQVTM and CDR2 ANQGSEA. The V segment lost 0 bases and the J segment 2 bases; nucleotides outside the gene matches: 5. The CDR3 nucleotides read TGCAGCGTTGAAGATGCTAGCGGGGGAAACACAGATACGCAGTATTTT. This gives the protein CSVEDASGGNTDTQYF.

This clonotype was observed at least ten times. The CDR3 loop is CASSRTGLRNNSPLHF. Here the CDR3 DNA reads TGTGCCAGCAGTCGAACAGGGTTAAGGAATAATTCACCCCTCCACTTT. The J gene is TRBJ1-6, the V gene TRBV27, with D perhaps matching TRBD1 (6 bases). V lost 5 bases and J lost 5, with 16 bases in between. The CDR3 length is 16 residues. Germline CDR1 reads MNHEY; CDR2 reads SMNVEV (reference sequence).

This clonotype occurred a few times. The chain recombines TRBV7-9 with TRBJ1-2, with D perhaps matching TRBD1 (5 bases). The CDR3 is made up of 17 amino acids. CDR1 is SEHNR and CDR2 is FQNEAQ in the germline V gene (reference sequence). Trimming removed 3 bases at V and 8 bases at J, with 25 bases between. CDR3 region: CASSFLSGRAVFYGYTF. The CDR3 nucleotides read TGTGCCAGCAGCTTTTTGTCGGGCAGGGCTGTTTTTTACGGCTACACCTTC. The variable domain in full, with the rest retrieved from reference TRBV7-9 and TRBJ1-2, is DTGVSQNPRHKITKRGQNVTFRCDPISEHNRLYWYRQTLGQGPEFLTYFQNEAQLEKSRLLSDRFSAERPKGSFSTLEIQRTEQGDSAMYLCASSFLSGRAVFYGYTFGSGTRLTVV.

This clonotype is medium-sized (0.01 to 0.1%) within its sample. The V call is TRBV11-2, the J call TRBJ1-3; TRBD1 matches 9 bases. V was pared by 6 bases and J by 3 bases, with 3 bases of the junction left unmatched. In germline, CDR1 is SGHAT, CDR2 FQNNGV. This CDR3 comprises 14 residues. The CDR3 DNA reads TGTGCCAGCAGTCGGGACAGGGTTGGAAACACCATATATTTT. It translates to CASSRDRVGNTIYF.

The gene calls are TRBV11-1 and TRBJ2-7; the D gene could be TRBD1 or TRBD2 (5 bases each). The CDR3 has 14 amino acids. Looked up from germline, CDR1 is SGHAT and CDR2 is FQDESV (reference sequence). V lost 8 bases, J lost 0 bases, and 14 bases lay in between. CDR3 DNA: TGTGCCAGCGACGGGACGAAAAGCTCCTACGAGCAGTACTTC. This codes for CASDGTKSSYEQYF.

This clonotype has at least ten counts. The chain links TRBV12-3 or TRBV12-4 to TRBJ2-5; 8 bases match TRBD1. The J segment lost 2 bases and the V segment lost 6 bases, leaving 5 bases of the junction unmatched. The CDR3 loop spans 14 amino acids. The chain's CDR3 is CASRRTGFQETQYF. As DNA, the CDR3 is TGTGCCAGCAGGCGGACAGGGTTTCAAGAGACCCAGTACTTC.

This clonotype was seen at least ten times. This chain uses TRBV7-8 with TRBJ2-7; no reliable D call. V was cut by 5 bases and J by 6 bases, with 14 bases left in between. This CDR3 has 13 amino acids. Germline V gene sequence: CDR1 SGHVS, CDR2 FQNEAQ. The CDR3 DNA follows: TGTGCCAGCAGCCTCGGCAGATACGGCGAGCAGTACTTC. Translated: CASSLGRYGEQYF.

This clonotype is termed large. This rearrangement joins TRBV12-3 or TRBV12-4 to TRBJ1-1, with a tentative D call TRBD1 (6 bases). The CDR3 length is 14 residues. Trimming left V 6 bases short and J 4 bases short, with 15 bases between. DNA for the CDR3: TGTGCCAGCAGCCCAGCCGGGGGGCGCACTGAAGCTTTCTTT. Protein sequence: CASSPAGGRTEAFF.

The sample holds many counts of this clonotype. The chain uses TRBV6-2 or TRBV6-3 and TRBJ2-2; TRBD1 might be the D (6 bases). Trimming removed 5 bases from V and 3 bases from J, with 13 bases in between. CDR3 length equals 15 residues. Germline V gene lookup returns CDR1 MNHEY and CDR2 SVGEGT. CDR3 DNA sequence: TGTGCCAGCAGTCTGACCCGGACAGACACCGGGGAGCTGTTTTTT. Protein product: CASSLTRTDTGELFF.

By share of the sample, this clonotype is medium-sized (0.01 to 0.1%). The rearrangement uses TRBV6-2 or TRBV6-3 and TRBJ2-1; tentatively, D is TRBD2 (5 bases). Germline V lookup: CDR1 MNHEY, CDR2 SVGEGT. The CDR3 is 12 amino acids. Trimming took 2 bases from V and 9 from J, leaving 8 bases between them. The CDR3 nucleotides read TGTGCCAGCAGTTACGACTACGGTGAGCAGTTCTTC. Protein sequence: CASSYDYGEQFF.

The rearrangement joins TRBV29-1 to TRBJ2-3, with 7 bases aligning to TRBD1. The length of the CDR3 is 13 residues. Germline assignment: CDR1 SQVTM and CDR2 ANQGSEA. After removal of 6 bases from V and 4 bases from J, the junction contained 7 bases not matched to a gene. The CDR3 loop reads CSVQRGPSDTQYF. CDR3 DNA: TGCAGCGTACAGAGGGGGCCCTCAGATACGCAGTATTTT.

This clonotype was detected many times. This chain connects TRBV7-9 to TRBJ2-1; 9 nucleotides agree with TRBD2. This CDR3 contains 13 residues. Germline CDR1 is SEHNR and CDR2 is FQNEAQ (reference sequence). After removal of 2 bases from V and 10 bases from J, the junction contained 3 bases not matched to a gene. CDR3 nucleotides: TGTGCCAGCAGCTTATTACTAGCGGGCGAGCAGTTCTTC. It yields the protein CASSLLLAGEQFF.

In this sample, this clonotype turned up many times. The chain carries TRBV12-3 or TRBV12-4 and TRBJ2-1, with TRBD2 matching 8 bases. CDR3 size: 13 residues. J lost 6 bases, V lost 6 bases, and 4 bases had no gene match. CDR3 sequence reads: CASRVAGFNEQFF. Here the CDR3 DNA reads TGTGCCAGCAGGGTAGCGGGGTTCAATGAGCAGTTCTTC.

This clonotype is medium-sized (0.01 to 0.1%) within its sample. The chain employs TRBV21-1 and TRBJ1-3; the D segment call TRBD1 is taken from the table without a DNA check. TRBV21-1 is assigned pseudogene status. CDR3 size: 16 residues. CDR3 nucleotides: TGTGCCAGCCGCCCCACTGGCTCGGGCTCTGGAAACACCATATATTTT. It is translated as CASRPTGSGSGNTIYF.

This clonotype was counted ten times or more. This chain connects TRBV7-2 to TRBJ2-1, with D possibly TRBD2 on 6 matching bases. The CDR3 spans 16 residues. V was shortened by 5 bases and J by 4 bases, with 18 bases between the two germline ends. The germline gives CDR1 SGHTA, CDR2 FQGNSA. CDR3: CASSPGGRGRYNEQFF. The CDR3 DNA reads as TGTGCCAGCAGCCCTGGGGGACGAGGGAGGTACAATGAGCAGTTCTTC.

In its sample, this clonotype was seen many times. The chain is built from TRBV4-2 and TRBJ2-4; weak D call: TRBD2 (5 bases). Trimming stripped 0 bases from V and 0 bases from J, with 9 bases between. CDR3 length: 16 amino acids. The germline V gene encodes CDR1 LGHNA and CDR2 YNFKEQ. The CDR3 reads CASSQDIRGAKNIQYF. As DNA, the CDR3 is TGTGCCAGCAGCCAAGATATCCGGGGAGCCAAAAACATTCAGTACTTC.

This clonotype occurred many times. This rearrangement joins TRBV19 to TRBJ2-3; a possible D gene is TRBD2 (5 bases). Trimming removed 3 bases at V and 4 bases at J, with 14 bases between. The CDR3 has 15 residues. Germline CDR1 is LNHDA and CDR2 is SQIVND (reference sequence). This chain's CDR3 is CASSIRTLEADTQYF. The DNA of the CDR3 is TGTGCCAGTAGTATTCGGACGTTGGAGGCAGATACGCAGTATTTT.

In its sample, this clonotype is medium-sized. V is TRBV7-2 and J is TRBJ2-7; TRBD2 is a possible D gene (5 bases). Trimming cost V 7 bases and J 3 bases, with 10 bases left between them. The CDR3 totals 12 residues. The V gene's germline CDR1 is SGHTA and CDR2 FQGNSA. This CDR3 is CASKGAHYEQYF. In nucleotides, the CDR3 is TGTGCCAGCAAGGGAGCCCACTACGAGCAGTACTTC. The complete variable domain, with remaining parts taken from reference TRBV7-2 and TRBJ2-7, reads GAGVSQSPSNKVTEKGKDVELRCDPISGHTALYWYRQSLGQGLEFLIYFQGNSAPDKSGLPSDRFSAERTGGSVSTLTIQRTQQEDSAVYLCASKGAHYEQYFGPGTRLTVT.

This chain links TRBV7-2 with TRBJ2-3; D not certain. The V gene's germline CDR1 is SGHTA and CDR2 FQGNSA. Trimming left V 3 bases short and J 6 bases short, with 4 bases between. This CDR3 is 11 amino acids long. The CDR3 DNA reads TGTGCCAGCAGCTTGTGGGATACGCAGTATTTT. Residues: CASSLWDTQYF.

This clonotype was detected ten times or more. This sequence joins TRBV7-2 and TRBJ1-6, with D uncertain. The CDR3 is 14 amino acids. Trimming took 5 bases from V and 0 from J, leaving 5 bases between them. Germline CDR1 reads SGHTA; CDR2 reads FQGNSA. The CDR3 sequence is CASSRSSYNSPLHF. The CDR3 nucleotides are TGTGCCAGCAGCCGGAGCTCCTATAATTCACCCCTCCACTTT.

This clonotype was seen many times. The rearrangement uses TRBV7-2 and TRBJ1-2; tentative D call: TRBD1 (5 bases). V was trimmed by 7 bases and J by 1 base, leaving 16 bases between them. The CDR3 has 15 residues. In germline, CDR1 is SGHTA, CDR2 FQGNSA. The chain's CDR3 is CASNLDRFLNYGYTF. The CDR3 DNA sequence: TGTGCCAGCAACCTAGACAGATTCCTTAACTATGGCTACACCTTC.

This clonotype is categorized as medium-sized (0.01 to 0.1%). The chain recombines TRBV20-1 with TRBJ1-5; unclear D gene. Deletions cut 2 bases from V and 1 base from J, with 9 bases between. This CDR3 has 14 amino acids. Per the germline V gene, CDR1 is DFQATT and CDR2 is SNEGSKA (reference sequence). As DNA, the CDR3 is TGCAGTGCTAGATGGCCTGGGAGCAATCAGCCCCAGCATTTT. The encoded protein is CSARWPGSNQPQHF.

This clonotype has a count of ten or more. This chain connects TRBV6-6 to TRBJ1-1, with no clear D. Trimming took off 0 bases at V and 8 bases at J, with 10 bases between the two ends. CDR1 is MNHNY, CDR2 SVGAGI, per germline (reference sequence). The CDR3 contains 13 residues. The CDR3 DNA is TGTGCCAGCAGTTACTCCCGGGTGGAAGAAGCTTTCTTT. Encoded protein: CASSYSRVEEAFF.

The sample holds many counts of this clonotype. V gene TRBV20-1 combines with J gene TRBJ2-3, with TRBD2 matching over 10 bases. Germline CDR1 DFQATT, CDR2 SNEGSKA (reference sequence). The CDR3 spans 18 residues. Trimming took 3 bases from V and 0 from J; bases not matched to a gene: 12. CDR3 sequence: CSASPASGGAISTDTQYF. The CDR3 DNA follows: TGCAGTGCTAGCCCGGCCAGCGGGGGGGCCATCAGCACAGATACGCAGTATTTT.

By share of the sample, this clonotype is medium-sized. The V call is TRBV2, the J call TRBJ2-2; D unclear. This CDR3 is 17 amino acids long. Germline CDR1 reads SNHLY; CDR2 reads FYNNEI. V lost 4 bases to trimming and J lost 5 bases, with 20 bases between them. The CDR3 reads CASSAQPPGLITGELFF. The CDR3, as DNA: TGTGCCAGCAGTGCCCAACCACCGGGCCTCATTACCGGGGAGCTGTTTTTT.

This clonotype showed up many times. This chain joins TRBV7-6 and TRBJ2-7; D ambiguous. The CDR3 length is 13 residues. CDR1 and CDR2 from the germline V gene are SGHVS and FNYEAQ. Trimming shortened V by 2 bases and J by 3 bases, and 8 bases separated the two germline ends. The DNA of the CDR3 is TGTGCCAGCAGCTTAACGGTAGGCTACGAGCAGTACTTC. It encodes CASSLTVGYEQYF.

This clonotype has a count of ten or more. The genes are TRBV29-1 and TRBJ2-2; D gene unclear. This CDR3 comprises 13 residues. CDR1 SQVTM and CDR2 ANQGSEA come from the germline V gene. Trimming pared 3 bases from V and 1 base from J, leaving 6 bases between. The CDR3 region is CSVDRGNTGELFF. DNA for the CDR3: TGCAGCGTTGACCGAGGGAACACCGGGGAGCTGTTTTTT.

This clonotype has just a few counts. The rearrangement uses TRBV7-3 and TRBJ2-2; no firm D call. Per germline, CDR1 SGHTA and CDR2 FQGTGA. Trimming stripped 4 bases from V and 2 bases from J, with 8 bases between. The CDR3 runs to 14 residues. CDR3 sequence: CASSSTLNTGELFF. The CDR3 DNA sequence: TGTGCCAGCAGCTCAACACTCAACACCGGGGAGCTGTTTTTT.